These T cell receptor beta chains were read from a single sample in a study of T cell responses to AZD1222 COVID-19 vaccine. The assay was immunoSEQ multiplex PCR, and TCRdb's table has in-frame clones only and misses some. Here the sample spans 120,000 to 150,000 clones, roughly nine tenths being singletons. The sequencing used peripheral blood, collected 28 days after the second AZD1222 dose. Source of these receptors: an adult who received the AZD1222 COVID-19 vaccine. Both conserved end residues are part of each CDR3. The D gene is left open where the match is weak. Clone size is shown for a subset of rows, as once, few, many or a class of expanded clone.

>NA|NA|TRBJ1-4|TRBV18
CASSPATNEKLFF
TGTGCCAGCTCACCAGCAACTAATGAAAAACTGTTTTTT
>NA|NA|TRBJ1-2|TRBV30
CASSTGNYGYTF
TGTGCCTCATCGACAGGAAACTATGGCTACACCTTC
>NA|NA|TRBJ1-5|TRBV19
CASSTGPRSQPQHF
TGTGCCAGTAGTACGGGCCCCCGTAGTCAGCCCCAGCATTTT
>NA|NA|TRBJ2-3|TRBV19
CASASTGGHDTQYF
TGTGCCAGTGCTTCGACAGGAGGACATGATACGCAGTATTTT
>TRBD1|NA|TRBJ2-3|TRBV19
CASSIAGGAGTDTQYF
TGTGCCAGTAGTATAGCAGGGGGCGCCGGTACAGATACGCAGTATTTT
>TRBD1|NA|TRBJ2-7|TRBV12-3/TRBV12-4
CASSPMGQGPLYF
TGTGCCAGCAGCCCGATGGGACAGGGACCTCTATACTTC
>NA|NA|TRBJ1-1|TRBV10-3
CAISLDIGFEAFF
TGTGCCATCAGCTTGGACATAGGTTTTGAAGCTTTCTTT
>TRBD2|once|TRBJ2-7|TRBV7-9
CASKSGSSYEQYF
TGTGCCAGCAAGAGCGGGAGCTCCTACGAGCAGTACTTC
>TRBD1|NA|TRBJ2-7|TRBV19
CASSDPGTGGYEQYF
TGTGCCAGTAGTGATCCCGGGACAGGGGGATACGAGCAGTACTTC
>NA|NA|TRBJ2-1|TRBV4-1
CASSQDGSWLVF
TGCGCCAGCAGCCAAGATGGCTCCTGGTTAGTCTTC
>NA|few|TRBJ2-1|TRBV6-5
CASSYLLRDEQFF
TGTGCCAGCAGTTACCTTCTACGGGATGAGCAGTTCTTC
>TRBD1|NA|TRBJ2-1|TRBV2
CASRPDRGKSSYNEQFF
TGTGCCAGCAGGCCCGACAGGGGAAAAAGTAGCTACAATGAGCAGTTCTTC
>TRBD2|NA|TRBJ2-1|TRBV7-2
CASSSRGGSDNEQFF
TGTGCCAGCAGCTCCCGGGGGGGTTCCGACAATGAGCAGTTCTTC
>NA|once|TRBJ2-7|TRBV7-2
CASSLDQQVYEQYF
TGTGCCAGCAGCTTAGATCAACAGGTCTACGAGCAGTACTTC
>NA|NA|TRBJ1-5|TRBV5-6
CASSFGIGNQPQHF
TGTGCCAGCAGCTTTGGGATCGGCAATCAGCCCCAGCATTTT
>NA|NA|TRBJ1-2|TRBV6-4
CASSVNGGVYGYTF
TGTGCCAGCAGTGTTAATGGTGGGGTCTATGGCTACACCTTC
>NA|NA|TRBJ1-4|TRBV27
CASSLEVGNEKLFF
TGTGCCAGCAGTTTAGAGGTGGGGAATGAAAAACTGTTTTTT
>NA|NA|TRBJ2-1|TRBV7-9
CASSLAENPTDEQFF
TGTGCCAGCAGCTTAGCGGAGAACCCCACGGATGAGCAGTTCTTC
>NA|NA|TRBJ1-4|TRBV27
CASSFMGAREKLFF
TGTGCCAGCAGTTTCATGGGGGCGAGGGAAAAACTGTTTTTT
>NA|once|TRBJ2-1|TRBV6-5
CASSYGGGSYNEQFF
TGTGCCAGCAGTTATGGGGGGGGCAGCTACAATGAGCAGTTCTTC
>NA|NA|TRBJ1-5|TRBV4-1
CASSQDPTGSIKAQHF
TGCGCCAGCAGCCAAGACCCGACGGGGTCTATCAAGGCCCAGCATTTT
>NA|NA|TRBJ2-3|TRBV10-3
CAISGLGGVGTDTQYF
TGTGCCATCAGTGGGCTTGGCGGGGTGGGAACAGATACGCAGTATTTT
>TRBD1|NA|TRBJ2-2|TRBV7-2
CASRWTGDTGELFF
TGTGCCAGCAGATGGACAGGGGACACCGGGGAGCTGTTTTTT
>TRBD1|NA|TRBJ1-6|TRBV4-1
CASSQADRDNSPLHF
TGCGCCAGCAGCCAAGCGGACAGGGATAATTCACCCCTCCACTTT
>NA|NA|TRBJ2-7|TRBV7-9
CASSFAGNYEQYF
TGTGCCAGCAGCTTCGCTGGAAACTACGAGCAGTACTTC
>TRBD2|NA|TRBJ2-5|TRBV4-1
CASSREAGGRETQYF
TGCGCCAGCAGCCGAGAGGCGGGGGGCCGTGAGACCCAGTACTTC
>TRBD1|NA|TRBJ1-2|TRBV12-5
CASGPSVRGQAGYTF
TGTGCTAGTGGTCCCAGTGTGAGGGGGCAAGCAGGCTACACCTTC
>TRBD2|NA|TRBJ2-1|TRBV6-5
CASSQPGLAIQGQFF
TGTGCCAGCAGTCAGCCGGGACTAGCGATTCAGGGGCAGTTCTTC
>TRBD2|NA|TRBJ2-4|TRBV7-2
CASSVSGRVHIQYF
TGTGCCAGCAGCGTTAGCGGGAGAGTTCACATTCAGTACTTC
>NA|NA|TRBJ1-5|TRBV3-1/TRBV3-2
CASSPGKGPGSNQPQHF
TGTGCCAGCAGCCCGGGGAAGGGGCCGGGTAGCAATCAGCCCCAGCATTTT
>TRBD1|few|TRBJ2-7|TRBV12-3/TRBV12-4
CASSSGTGRMQYF
TGTGCCAGCAGTTCCGGGACAGGGCGGATGCAGTACTTC
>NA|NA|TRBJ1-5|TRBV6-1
CASSDGGQPQHF
TGTGCCAGCAGTGATGGGGGTCAGCCCCAGCATTTT
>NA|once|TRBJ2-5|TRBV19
CASSIGNFVETQYF
TGTGCCAGTAGTATCGGTAATTTCGTGGAGACCCAGTACTTC
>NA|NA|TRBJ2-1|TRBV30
CAWSVPTRGSYNEQFF
TGTGCCTGGAGTGTCCCTACGAGGGGCTCCTACAATGAGCAGTTCTTC
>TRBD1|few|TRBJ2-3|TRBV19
CASSLRTGVSTDTQYF
TGTGCCAGTAGTCTCCGGACAGGGGTTAGCACAGATACGCAGTATTTT
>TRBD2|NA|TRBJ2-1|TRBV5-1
CASSLAGLAGVHEQFF
TGCGCCAGCAGCTTGGCCGGGCTAGCGGGAGTCCATGAGCAGTTCTTC
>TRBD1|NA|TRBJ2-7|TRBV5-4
CASSTGQDYEQYF
TGTGCCAGCAGCACGGGACAGGACTACGAGCAGTACTTC
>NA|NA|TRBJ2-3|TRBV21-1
CASSPRTSGRPDTQYF
TGTGCCAGCAGCCCCCGGACTAGCGGGAGACCAGATACGCAGTATTTT
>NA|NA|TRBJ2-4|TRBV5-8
CASSYEVAIRAKNIQYF
TGTGCCAGCAGCTACGAGGTTGCGATTCGAGCCAAAAACATTCAGTACTTC
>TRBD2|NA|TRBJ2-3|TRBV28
CASSSELAGDTDTQYF
TGTGCCAGCAGTTCCGAACTAGCGGGGGACACAGATACGCAGTATTTT
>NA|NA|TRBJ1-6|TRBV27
CASSLGASSYNSPLHF
TGTGCCAGCAGTTTGGGAGCGAGCTCCTATAATTCACCCCTCCACTTT
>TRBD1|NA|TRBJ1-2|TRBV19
CASSVTGTADLYGYTF
TGTGCCAGTAGTGTTACAGGGACAGCCGACCTCTATGGCTACACCTTC
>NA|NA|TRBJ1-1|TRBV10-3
CAISDQTRGGEAEAFF
TGTGCCATCAGTGACCAAACGAGGGGTGGTGAGGCTGAAGCTTTCTTT
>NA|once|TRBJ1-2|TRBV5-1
CASSLEGAEANYGYTF
TGCGCCAGCAGCTTGGAGGGCGCCGAAGCTAACTATGGCTACACCTTC
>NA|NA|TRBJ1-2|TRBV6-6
CASSYSGVDGYTF
TGTGCCAGCAGTTACTCCGGTGTAGATGGCTACACCTTC
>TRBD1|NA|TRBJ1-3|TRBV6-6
CASSRGQGILSGNTIYF
TGTGCCAGCAGCCGAGGACAGGGCATTCTCTCTGGAAACACCATATATTTT
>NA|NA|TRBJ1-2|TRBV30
CAWSARIQLLNYGYTF
TGTGCCTGGAGTGCACGTATACAGCTGCTAAACTATGGCTACACCTTC
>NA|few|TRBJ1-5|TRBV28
CASSPDTGWQPQHF
TGTGCCAGCAGTCCTGACACAGGTTGGCAGCCCCAGCATTTT
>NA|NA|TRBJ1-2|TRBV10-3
CAISESWAGRGYTF
TGTGCCATCAGTGAGAGTTGGGCAGGGCGCGGCTACACCTTC
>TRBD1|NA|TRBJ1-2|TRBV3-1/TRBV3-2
CASSYIGTGGGGYTF
TGTGCCAGCAGCTACATTGGGACAGGGGGAGGTGGCTACACCTTC
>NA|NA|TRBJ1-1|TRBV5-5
CASSLRQGEAFF
TGTGCCAGCAGCTTGCGGCAGGGAGAAGCTTTCTTT